These T cell receptor beta chains were read from a single sample in a study of blood T cell repertoires in COVID-19. Clones were sequenced by immunoSEQ multiplex PCR, and TCRdb holds only the in-frame ones, with some missing. Among around 230,000 clones listed, 75% to 90% were seen once. The specimen was peripheral blood. The receptors shown here come from a man aged 25 to 45 who had recovered from COVID-19. The CDR3 runs from the conserved cysteine through the conserved F or W. Each record gives: D gene, V gene, clone size, J gene, CDR3 DNA, CDR3 protein. D genes are given only for firm matches. Size tells how often a clone was seen (once, few, many) or the class of an expanded clone, and some rows leave it out.

TRBD1	TRBV18	.	TRBJ2-5	TGTGCCAGCTCACTCTGGGCGGTAGACAGGGAGGAGACCCAGTACTTC	CASSLWAVDREETQYF
.	TRBV29-1	few	TRBJ2-1	TGCAGCGTTGAATACTCCTACAATGAGCAGTTCTTC	CSVEYSYNEQFF
.	TRBV13	.	TRBJ2-3	TGTGCCAGCACAAAAACTTTAGCAGATACGCAGTATTTT	CASTKTLADTQYF
.	TRBV9	once	TRBJ2-5	TGTGCCAGCAGCGTAGTAGAGAGGGCAGAGACCCAGTACTTC	CASSVVERAETQYF
.	TRBV12-3/TRBV12-4	.	TRBJ2-7	TGTGCCAGCAGTACAAGCGCCGCCTACGAGCAGTACTTC	CASSTSAAYEQYF
TRBD1	TRBV3-1/TRBV3-2	.	TRBJ1-5	TGTGCCAGCAGCCACGGGGACAGGGACAATCAGCCCCAGCATTTT	CASSHGDRDNQPQHF
.	TRBV6-6	.	TRBJ2-7	TGTGCCAGCAGTTGGTCGGAGGGCTTCATCTACGAGCAGTACTTC	CASSWSEGFIYEQYF
TRBD1	TRBV6-5	.	TRBJ1-1	TGTGCCAGCAGCACGACAGGGTTGAACACTGAAGCTTTCTTT	CASSTTGLNTEAFF
TRBD1	TRBV5-1	once	TRBJ2-6	TGCGCCAGCAGCTTGGGCAGGGGGCGGACCGGGGCCAACGTCCTGACTTTC	CASSLGRGRTGANVLTF
.	TRBV12-2	.	TRBJ1-2	TGTGCAAGTCGCTTAGAAGGACAGGCGGGCCGCGGCTACACCTTC	CASRLEGQAGRGYTF
.	TRBV5-1	once	TRBJ2-3	TGCGCCAGCAGCTTGGCCGTCGGGGGACAGAGCACAGATACGCAGTATTTT	CASSLAVGGQSTDTQYF
TRBD1	TRBV6-5	.	TRBJ1-2	TGTGCCAGCAGTTACACAGGGACAGGGCATGGCTACACCTTC	CASSYTGTGHGYTF
TRBD2	TRBV9	.	TRBJ2-5	TGTGCCAGCAGCGTAGATCCCTCTAGCGGGGGGGAAGAGACCCAGTACTTC	CASSVDPSSGGEETQYF
.	TRBV24-1	.	TRBJ1-4	TGTGCCACCAGTGATTTCGGGGGAGAGGCTGAAAAACTGTTTTTT	CATSDFGGEAEKLFF
.	TRBV5-6	many	TRBJ2-3	TGTGCCAGCAGCTTGTCTGGGGGACTGGATACGCAGTATTTT	CASSLSGGLDTQYF
.	TRBV5-1	.	TRBJ1-2	TGCGCCAGCAGCTTGGTGCAGTCTGACTATGGCTACACCTTC	CASSLVQSDYGYTF
TRBD1	TRBV10-1	.	TRBJ2-7	TGCGCCAGCAGTCCGCAGGGGGCGGACGAGCAGTACTTC	CASSPQGADEQYF
.	TRBV28	.	TRBJ1-4	TGTGCCAGCGTCTTAGCGGGGGGATATAATGAAAAACTGTTTTTT	CASVLAGGYNEKLFF
TRBD1	TRBV30	.	TRBJ1-5	TGTGCCTGGAGTTCGACAGGGACCAATCAGCCCCAGCATTTT	CAWSSTGTNQPQHF
TRBD1	TRBV19	.	TRBJ2-2	TGTGCCAGTATTTCGACAGGGACCACCACCGGGGAGCTGTTTTTT	CASISTGTTTGELFF
TRBD1	TRBV5-1	few	TRBJ1-4	TGCGCCAGCAGCTCGTCGGGACAGATTGAAAAACTGTTTTTT	CASSSSGQIEKLFF
.	TRBV24-1	.	TRBJ2-2	TGTGCCACCAGTGCCCGGACCGGGGAGCTGTTTTTT	CATSARTGELFF
.	TRBV5-1	.	TRBJ1-1	TGCGCCAGCAGCTCCTGGGGCCCCACAGACACTGAAGCTTTCTTT	CASSSWGPTDTEAFF
.	TRBV6-5	.	TRBJ2-1	TGTGCCAGCAGCCTAGGCCCCAATGAGCAGTTCTTC	CASSLGPNEQFF
TRBD1	TRBV2	few	TRBJ2-5	TGTGCCAGCAGTTCCGACAGGGGTGGACAAGAGACCCAGTACTTC	CASSSDRGGQETQYF
TRBD1	TRBV11-3	once	TRBJ2-7	TGTGCCAGCAGCTCTGCCGGGACAGGGAGATTTAACGAGCAGTACTTC	CASSSAGTGRFNEQYF
.	TRBV12-5	.	TRBJ2-3	TGTGCTAGTGGTTTGGTACCCACCAGGATCCCTAGCACAGATACGCAGTATTTT	CASGLVPTRIPSTDTQYF
.	TRBV7-2	.	TRBJ1-2	TGTGCCAGCAGCTTAGTGAGCATGCAGGTTGGCCATCATGGCTACACCTTC	CASSLVSMQVGHHGYTF
.	TRBV12-3/TRBV12-4	.	TRBJ1-2	TGTGCCAGCAGAAGGGGGGGTAACTATGGCTACACCTTC	CASRRGGNYGYTF
.	TRBV19	few	TRBJ1-6	TGTGCCAGTAGTATACAAGAGGGTTCACCCCTCCACTTT	CASSIQEGSPLHF
.	TRBV30	.	TRBJ1-5	TGTGCCTGGAGTGTACTTGTTAGCAATCAGCCCCAGCATTTT	CAWSVLVSNQPQHF
.	TRBV5-1	few	TRBJ2-3	TGCGCCAGCAGCTTGGAGGGAAGTCAGGGTACGCAGTATTTT	CASSLEGSQGTQYF
.	TRBV5-1	.	TRBJ2-3	TGCGCCAGCAGCTTGGCCTTCGGCGGGTCTAGCACAGATACGCAGTATTTT	CASSLAFGGSSTDTQYF
TRBD1	TRBV19	.	TRBJ2-2	TGTGCCGCCCGGGACAGGGGGCTAAGAGGGGAGCTGTTTTTT	CAARDRGLRGELFF
.	TRBV2	.	TRBJ1-2	TGTGCCAGCGTCCCGGTGCGGGGCGAATACGATGGCTACACCTTC	CASVPVRGEYDGYTF
TRBD1	TRBV24-1	.	TRBJ2-2	TGTGCCACCGCGACAGGGACGGTGAGCACCGGGGAGCTGTTTTTT	CATATGTVSTGELFF
.	TRBV24-1	.	TRBJ1-5	TGTGCCACCTCCAGTTATAGCAATCAGCCCCAGCATTTT	CATSSYSNQPQHF
.	TRBV6-4	.	TRBJ2-2	TGTGCCAGCAGTCCCGAGTACACCGGGGAGCTGTTTTTT	CASSPEYTGELFF
.	TRBV21-1	few	TRBJ2-2	TGTGCCAGCAGCATAAATTCCCAGGGCAGCACCGGGGAGCTGTTTTTT	CASSINSQGSTGELFF
.	TRBV19	.	TRBJ1-2	TGTGCCAGTAGTGCCCGGGACGGACAGCTTGGTAACTATGGCTACACCTTC	CASSARDGQLGNYGYTF
TRBD1	TRBV5-1	.	TRBJ1-3	TGCGCCAGCAGCCGGGAGGGGACAGGGGCTGGAAACACCATATATTTT	CASSREGTGAGNTIYF
TRBD2	TRBV5-1	.	TRBJ2-5	TGCGCCAGCAGCCCGGGGGGGGTAGAGACCCAGTACTTC	CASSPGGVETQYF
TRBD1	TRBV6-4	once	TRBJ2-2	TGTGCCAGCAACTCCTCCGGGACAGCGAACACCGGGGAGCTGTTTTTT	CASNSSGTANTGELFF
.	TRBV5-4	.	TRBJ2-5	TGTGCCAGCAGCTTAGACTATTCAGAGACCCAGTACTTC	CASSLDYSETQYF
.	TRBV30	.	TRBJ1-5	TGTGCCTGGAGTACGGCAGGCCTTTTGAGCAATCAGCCCCAGCATTTT	CAWSTAGLLSNQPQHF
.	TRBV5-1	.	TRBJ2-7	TGCGCCAGCAGCTTGGAGGCGGACTTACGTACCTACGAGCAGTACTTC	CASSLEADLRTYEQYF
.	TRBV4-2	.	TRBJ2-7	TGTGCCAGCAGCCAAGAAGGAATAAGGACAGCAGCCTACGAGCAGTACTTC	CASSQEGIRTAAYEQYF
TRBD1	TRBV5-5	.	TRBJ1-1	TGTGCCAGCAGACAGGGGGTCTTGAACACTGAAGCTTTCTTT	CASRQGVLNTEAFF